Included here is one T cell receptor (beta chain) sequence, with context. Sequencing used immunoSEQ multiplex PCR; TCRdb keeps in-frame clones, though not all of them. The sample lists hundreds of thousands of clones; 86% were seen once. This specimen comes from a study of blood T cell repertoires in COVID-19. Donors were grouped by their self-reported clinical history. The ends lost 5 bases at V and 8 bases at J; junction bases unmatched: 12. This CDR3 is built from 15 residues. CDR1 SGHAT and CDR2 FQNNGV come from the germline V gene. This TCR derives from a woman aged 45-65 years who had recovered from COVID-19. The V call is TRBV11-2, the J call TRBJ1-1; TRBD1 matches 9 bases. Material: PBMCs or T cells enriched from blood (not recorded which). The CDR3 nucleotides are TGTGCCAGCAGCAGCCGGGACAGGGTATTGAGGGAAGCTTTCTTT. Translation: CASSSRDRVLREAFF.